One sample yielded the 25 T cell receptor beta chains listed below, sequenced in a study of identical twins. One entry per CDR3 protein results from TCRdb running MiXCR on the 5' RACE reads. The sample has hundreds of thousands of distinct CDR3 sequences; approximately 6.1% are singletons. Sequenced material: naive T cells sorted from blood. These receptors all stem from a man younger than 35 in good health.

This clonotype has ten or more counts. CDR3 DNA: TGCAGTGCTAGTTGGACTAGCGGGACCAATGAGCAGTTCTTC. Translated: CSASWTSGTNEQFF. This sequence joins TRBV20-1 and TRBJ2-1; 12 positions match TRBD2. The CDR3 is 14 residues long. The germline gives CDR1 DFQATT, CDR2 SNEGSKA (reference sequence). The trim removed 3 bases at V and 6 bases at J, leaving 3 bases unmatched.

This clonotype was seen ten or more times. The CDR3 DNA is TGTGCCAGCAGTTTCCAATTCCGTAACCGAGCTTTCTTT. Protein: CASSFQFRNRAFF. The chain recombines TRBV12-3 or TRBV12-4 with TRBJ1-1; D gene unclear. V lost 3 bases and J 10 bases, leaving 15 bases between the germline ends. The CDR3 totals 13 residues.

This clonotype was observed a few times. The CDR3 coding sequence is TGCAGTGCTAGTTATCAGGAGGGTAAACCCCTCCACTTT. Amino acid sequence: CSASYQEGKPLHF. The gene calls are TRBV20-1 and TRBJ1-6; D uncertain. V lost 3 bases and J 12 bases, leaving 15 bases between the germline ends. Germline CDR1 DFQATT, CDR2 SNEGSKA (reference sequence). CDR3 length: 13 residues.

This clonotype has a count of ten or more. The chain couples TRBV12-3 or TRBV12-4 to TRBJ2-3; 7 bases fit TRBD2. V lost 3 bases and J lost 1; bases outside the gene matches: 4. The CDR3 covers 15 residues. CDR3 bases: TGTGCCAGCAGTTTGAGCGGGACGGGCACAGATACGCAGTATTTT. Translating it yields CASSLSGTGTDTQYF.

This clonotype was seen many times. This sequence joins TRBV12-3 or TRBV12-4 and TRBJ2-1; D possibly corresponds to TRBD2 (5 bases). The V end lost 1 base, the J end lost 3 bases, and 10 bases lay between the germline ends. This CDR3 is built from 15 residues. Here the CDR3 reads CASSLGGRFYNEQFF. The DNA for the CDR3 is TGTGCCAGCAGTTTAGGAGGGAGATTCTACAATGAGCAGTTCTTC.

This clonotype occurred a few times. The genes are TRBV20-1 and TRBJ1-3; D gene ambiguous. From germline, CDR1 is DFQATT and CDR2 SNEGSKA (reference sequence). The CDR3 has 15 residues. The V and J ends lost 5 bases and 0 bases respectively, with 14 bases between them. This CDR3 reads CSAPNLLSSGNTIYF. The CDR3 DNA reads as TGCAGTGCTCCAAATCTCCTTTCCTCTGGAAACACCATATATTTT.

The chain employs TRBV5-1 and TRBJ1-1; TRBD1 aligns across 8 bases. The ends lost 1 base at V and 1 base at J; junction bases unmatched: 6. The germline gives CDR1 SGHRS, CDR2 YFSETQ. This CDR3 is 16 amino acids long. The CDR3 DNA is TGCGCCAGCAGCTTGTCCAGGGGGCGCCGGAACACTGAAGCTTTCTTT. It codes for CASSLSRGRRNTEAFF.

This clonotype was observed a handful of times. V gene TRBV5-6 combines with J gene TRBJ2-1, with 14 bases identical to TRBD2. There are 15 residues in the CDR3. The germline CDR1 and CDR2 sequences are SGHDT and YYEEEE. V was clipped by 6 bases and J by 2 bases; unmatched bases: 1. CDR3 in amino acids: CASTGLAGAYNEQFF. In nucleotides, the CDR3 is TGTGCCAGCACGGGACTAGCGGGAGCCTACAATGAGCAGTTCTTC.

The rearrangement joins TRBV12-3 or TRBV12-4 to TRBJ2-5; 13 nucleotides agree with TRBD2. V was clipped by 5 bases and J by 3 bases; unmatched bases: 12. This CDR3 is 18 amino acids long. CDR3 in DNA: TGTGCCAGCAGTCGGACTAGCGGGAGTCGTTTGATAAAAGAGACCCAGTACTTC. This encodes CASSRTSGSRLIKETQYF.

This clonotype was counted ten times or more. The V call is TRBV6-1, the J call TRBJ2-2, with D perhaps TRBD2 (5 bases). Germline-derived CDR1 and CDR2 are MNHNS and SASEGT. The CDR3 contains 15 residues. V lost 9 bases to trimming and J lost 2 bases, with 16 bases between them. Here the CDR3 reads CASFPEGINTGELFF. The CDR3 DNA reads TGTGCCAGTTTCCCCGAGGGTATCAACACCGGGGAGCTGTTTTTT.

This clonotype has a count of ten or more. The chain links TRBV21-1 to TRBJ2-5; the D call in the table, TRBD1, was not verified against the DNA. TRBV21-1 is a documented pseudogene. The length of the CDR3 is 13 residues. CDR3 coding DNA: TGTGCCAGGGGGGACGGTCACTATGTGACCCAGTACTTC. Its protein is CARGDGHYVTQYF.

This clonotype appeared a few times. V and J are TRBV3-1 and TRBJ2-7; D is ambiguous. Germline lookup yields CDR1 LGHDT and CDR2 YNNKEL (reference sequence). The CDR3 runs to 14 residues. V was cut by 0 bases and J by 3 bases, with 9 bases left in between. CDR3 nucleotide sequence: TGTGCCAGCAGCCAAGATGCCGCTAGCTACGAGCAGTACGTC. It translates to CASSQDAASYEQYV.

This clonotype was seen more than once but under ten times. This chain joins TRBV6-1 and TRBJ2-7; TRBD1 aligns across 9 bases. This CDR3 comprises 15 residues. Losses at the gene ends were 7 bases for V and 6 bases for J; bases not matched to a gene: 13. The germline CDR1 and CDR2 sequences are MNHNS and SASEGT. CDR3 nucleotides: TGTGCCAGCACCGATCCGGGACAGGGAGTATCCGAGCAGTACTTC. Amino acid sequence: CASTDPGQGVSEQYF.

In this sample, this clonotype turned up a few times. The chain is built from TRBV7-8 and TRBJ1-2, with D possibly being TRBD1 (6 bases). Germline CDR1 SGHVS, CDR2 FQNEAQ. V was trimmed by 3 bases and J by 1 base, leaving 9 bases between them. This CDR3 spans 14 amino acids. In DNA form, the CDR3 reads TGTGCCAGCAGCTTGAGGACAGATAACTATGGCTACACCTTC. It encodes CASSLRTDNYGYTF.

The chain joins TRBV9 to TRBJ2-3, with D hard to call. This CDR3 region has 13 residues. Germline V gene data show CDR1 as SGDLS and CDR2 as YYNGEE. Trimming took 2 bases from V and 6 from J, leaving 10 bases between them. The CDR3 sequence: CASSVSHRDTQYF. CDR3 DNA sequence: TGTGCCAGCAGCGTCTCCCATAGGGATACGCAGTATTTT.

The chain carries TRBV30 and TRBJ2-2; TRBD2 matches at 8 bases. In germline, CDR1 is GTSNPN, CDR2 SVGIG (reference sequence). Trimming removed 4 bases from V and 3 bases from J; junction bases left unmatched: 10. CDR3 length: 16 amino acids. This chain's CDR3 is CAWTKRGIFDTGELFF. The DNA of the CDR3 is TGTGCCTGGACCAAGCGGGGGATTTTCGACACCGGGGAGCTGTTTTTT.

This clonotype has at least ten counts. The chain carries TRBV9 and TRBJ1-1, with unresolved D. Trimming stripped 0 bases from V and 4 bases from J, with 7 bases between. Germline V lookup: CDR1 SGDLS, CDR2 YYNGEE. The CDR3 covers 13 residues. The CDR3 loop is CASSVVPSTEAFF. CDR3 in DNA: TGTGCCAGCAGCGTAGTTCCCTCCACTGAAGCTTTCTTT.

This clonotype occurred a few times. The chain couples TRBV5-1 to TRBJ2-5, with a possible D match to TRBD2 (6 bases). Trimming left V 4 bases short and J 5 bases short, with 15 bases between. The germline V gene has CDR1 SGHRS and CDR2 YFSETQ. This CDR3 is 14 amino acids long. DNA for the CDR3: TGCGCCAGCAGCCTAGCGATCCAAGAGGAGACCCAGTACTTC. Translated, it gives CASSLAIQEETQYF.

The rearrangement uses TRBV9 and TRBJ1-6, with TRBD1 identical over 8 bases. V was clipped by 1 base and J by 9 bases; unmatched bases: 3. CDR3 length equals 14 residues. Germline V gene sequence: CDR1 SGDLS, CDR2 YYNGEE. This CDR3 is CASSVQGASSPLHF. CDR3 DNA sequence: TGTGCCAGCAGCGTACAGGGGGCTAGTTCACCCCTCCACTTT.

This clonotype has a count of ten or more. CDR3 DNA: TGTGCCAGCAGCCCGAAAGAAGGGACAGGAAACACCGGGGAGCTGTTTTTT. Protein: CASSPKEGTGNTGELFF. The J gene is TRBJ2-2, the V gene TRBV4-2; 8 bases align to TRBD1. The CDR3 consists of 17 residues. Per the germline V gene, CDR1 is LGHNA and CDR2 is YNFKEQ. V shed 4 bases, J shed 2 bases, and the junction held 9 bases outside the gene matches.

This clonotype was observed a few times. The chain employs TRBV27 and TRBJ2-2, with a weak D call TRBD2 (6 bases). This CDR3 has 19 residues. Germline CDR1 reads MNHEY; CDR2 reads SMNVEV (reference sequence). The V end lost 4 bases, the J end lost 8 bases, and 29 bases lay between the germline ends. CDR3 bases: TGTGCCAGCAGTTCGATAACGACTCCCCAGGTGGAGGGAGGTGGGGAGCTGTTTTTT. Protein product: CASSSITTPQVEGGGELFF.

This clonotype was detected ten times or more. The chain carries TRBV6-2 or TRBV6-3 and TRBJ2-7; 11 bases agree with TRBD2. Germline lookup yields CDR1 MNHEY and CDR2 SVGEGT. The CDR3 runs to 16 residues. V lost 2 bases to trimming and J lost 2 bases; unmatched junction nucleotides: 5. CDR3 DNA: TGTGCCAGCAGTTACACCCTAGCGGGGGGTACCTACGAGCAGTACTTC. Its protein product is CASSYTLAGGTYEQYF.

The table lists this clonotype with many counts. This chain links TRBV6-1 with TRBJ1-2; D unclear. The germline V gene encodes CDR1 MNHNS and CDR2 SASEGT. V was clipped by 3 bases and J by 5 bases, with 16 bases between them. The CDR3 has 15 residues. Written as DNA, the CDR3 is TGTGCCAGCAGTGAGCGCCCGGGCCACCCATATGGCTACACCTTC. As protein: CASSERPGHPYGYTF.

This clonotype came up many times. The chain recombines TRBV9 with TRBJ1-4, with D perhaps TRBD1 (6 bases). Germline V gene sequence: CDR1 SGDLS, CDR2 YYNGEE. V lost 0 bases, J lost 8 bases, and 17 bases lay in between. The CDR3 length is 16 residues. CDR3 sequence: CASSVATGASGEKLFF. CDR3 in DNA: TGTGCCAGCAGCGTAGCTACGGGGGCTTCGGGCGAAAAACTGTTTTTT.

There are many counts of this clonotype. J is TRBJ2-2 and V is TRBV12-3 or TRBV12-4; 9 bases map to TRBD1. The junction had 7 bases not matched to a gene; V was cut back by 6 bases and J by 5 bases. The CDR3 loop spans 15 amino acids. For the CDR3, the DNA is TGTGCCAGCAGATCCGGGACAGGGAGGACCGGGGAGCTGTTTTTT. Amino acids: CASRSGTGRTGELFF.